The next 20 T cell receptor beta chains were all read from a single sample in a study of shared T cell receptors in the human thymus. The table came from immunoSEQ multiplex PCR; TCRdb's copy has only in-frame clones and leaves some out. The table has roughly 710,000 clones, approximately 83% seen once. The sample also formed part of further work on human thymus T cells.

Sequencing was done on a sample of thymocytes. The origin of the receptors is a girl less than two years old with a congenital heart defect.

This chain links TRBV29-1 with TRBJ2-6; TRBD1 matches 7 bases. Germline V gives CDR1 SQVTM, CDR2 ANQGSEA. The CDR3 loop spans 18 amino acids. After removal of 0 bases from V and 0 bases from J, the junction contained 8 bases not matched to a gene. Here the CDR3 reads CSVEEEGARSSGANVLTF. The CDR3 DNA reads as TGCAGCGTTGAAGAAGAGGGGGCGCGATCCTCTGGGGCCAACGTCCTGACTTTC.

This chain links TRBV6-1 with TRBJ1-3; D unclear. Germline values: CDR1 MNHNS, CDR2 SASEGT. Between the trimmed V and J ends, which lost 0 bases and 8 bases, there was a span of 23 bases. The CDR3 runs 18 residues. CDR3 protein: CASSEARAGWRRFDTIYF. CDR3 coding DNA: TGTGCCAGCAGTGAAGCGCGGGCTGGCTGGAGACGGTTTGACACCATATATTTT.

This rearrangement joins TRBV5-4 to TRBJ1-2; the D gene is possibly TRBD1 (6 bases). Trimming left V 0 bases short and J 4 bases short, with 10 bases between. The CDR3 consists of 14 residues. Germline V CDR1 and CDR2: SGHNT, YYREEE (reference sequence). The CDR3 nucleotides read TGTGCCAGCAGCTTGGCCCCAGGGGTCTATGGCTACACCTTC. It encodes CASSLAPGVYGYTF. Drawing the rest from reference TRBV5-4 and TRBJ1-2, the complete variable domain is ETGVTQSPTHLIKTRGQQVTLRCSSQSGHNTVSWYQQALGQGPQFIFQYYREEENGRGNFPPRFSGLQFPNYSSELNVNALELDDSALYLCASSLAPGVYGYTFGSGTRLTVV.

The chain links TRBV7-6 to TRBJ1-1; maybe TRBD1 (6 bases). V gave up 3 bases and J gave up 10 bases, with 21 bases separating them. The CDR3 is 15 amino acids. Per germline, CDR1 SGHVS and CDR2 FNYEAQ. The CDR3 coding sequence is TGTGCCAGCAGCTTTCAAACAGGGATTAGCTTCGGAGCTTTCTTT. This encodes CASSFQTGISFGAFF. Full variable domain (rest looked up from reference TRBV7-6 and TRBJ1-1): GAGVSQSPRYKVTKRGQDVALRCDPISGHVSLYWYRQALGQGPEFLTYFNYEAQQDKSGLPNDRFSAERPEGSISTLTIQRTEQRDSAMYRCASSFQTGISFGAFFGQGTRLTVV.

The chain recombines TRBV9 with TRBJ2-3, with TRBD2 as a possible D gene (6 bases). Trimming took off 0 bases at V and 14 bases at J, with 10 bases between the two ends. Germline values: CDR1 SGDLS, CDR2 YYNGEE. The CDR3 runs to 11 residues. Written as DNA, the CDR3 is TGTGCCAGCAGCGTAGGGAGGGATCGGTATTTT. Its protein is CASSVGRDRYF.

CDR3 sequence: CASSFHTAGIDEQFF. CDR3 nucleotide sequence: TGTGCCAGCAGCTTCCACACTGCAGGTATCGATGAGCAGTTCTTC. The V call is TRBV5-4, the J call TRBJ2-1; D not resolved. Germline-derived CDR1 and CDR2 are SGHNT and YYREEE (reference sequence). The CDR3 contains 15 residues. The V end lost 2 bases, the J end lost 8 bases, and 17 bases lay between the germline ends.

The V call is TRBV4-1, the J call TRBJ1-2; TRBD1 matches 7 bases. There are 18 residues in the CDR3. Germline lookup yields CDR1 MGHRA and CDR2 YSYEKL. V lost 1 base and J lost 6; bases outside the gene matches: 17. The chain's CDR3 is CASSQVETPGQLFNGYTF. The CDR3 nucleotides read TGCGCCAGCAGCCAAGTTGAAACACCGGGACAGCTTTTTAATGGCTACACCTTC.

The chain uses TRBV7-9 and TRBJ2-5; TRBD1 aligns across 8 bases. The junction had 7 bases not matched to a gene; V was cut back by 7 bases and J by 3 bases. Germline V gene sequence: CDR1 SEHNR, CDR2 FQNEAQ (reference sequence). The CDR3 is made up of 14 amino acids. Here the CDR3 DNA reads TGTGCCAGCACCCCGACAGGGGCTAAAGAGACCCAGTACTTC. Translation: CASTPTGAKETQYF.

This sequence joins TRBV28 and TRBJ2-1; 8 bases are a match to TRBD2. The CDR3 is 17 amino acids. CDR1 and CDR2 from the germline V gene are MDHEN and SYDVKM. Trimming at V came to 0 bases and at J to 3 bases, leaving 7 bases not matched to a gene. CDR3 loop: CASSLCHGGAVYNEQFF. The CDR3 DNA is TGTGCCAGCAGTTTATGCCACGGGGGGGCCGTCTACAATGAGCAGTTCTTC.

V gene TRBV6-1 combines with J gene TRBJ2-7, with 7 bases fitting TRBD1. V lost 3 bases, J lost 4 bases, and 9 bases stayed unmatched. This CDR3 has 15 residues. From germline, CDR1 is MNHNS and CDR2 SASEGT. CDR3 residues: CASSDEGQKFYEQYF. The CDR3 bases are TGTGCCAGCAGTGATGAGGGACAGAAATTTTACGAGCAGTACTTC.

The chain carries TRBV2 and TRBJ2-1; 10 bases line up with TRBD1. This CDR3 is built from 13 residues. The V and J ends lost 9 bases and 1 base, in that order; junction bases with no gene match: 0. Germline values: CDR1 SNHLY, CDR2 FYNNEI. CDR3 coding DNA: TGTGCCAGGGACAGGGGGTCCTACAATGAGCAGTTCTTC. Encoded protein: CARDRGSYNEQFF. Using reference TRBV2 and TRBJ2-1 for the parts outside the CDR3, the full variable domain is EPEVTQTPSHQVTQMGQEVILRCVPISNHLYFYWYRQILGQKVEFLVSFYNNEISEKSEIFDDQFSVERPDGSNFTLKIRSTKLEDSAMYFCARDRGSYNEQFFGPGTRLTVL.

This clone has just a few counts. The chain links TRBV28 to TRBJ1-1; D remains unclear. The CDR3 loop spans 12 amino acids. Germline V gives CDR1 MDHEN, CDR2 SYDVKM. Trimming cost V 3 bases and J 5 bases, with 7 bases left between them. The CDR3: CASSFGGTEAFF. CDR3 sequence (DNA): TGTGCCAGCAGTTTCGGCGGGACTGAAGCTTTCTTT.

A single count supports this clone. The V call is TRBV15, the J call TRBJ2-5; 7 bases match TRBD1. The CDR3 is 14 amino acids. Germline trimming cut 5 bases from V and 2 bases from J; bases unmatched to any gene: 5. CDR1 and CDR2 (germline): LNHNV, YYDKDF (reference sequence). The CDR3 region has the DNA TGTGCCACCAGCCCGGGACAGACTCAAGAGACCCAGTACTTC. This gives the protein CATSPGQTQETQYF.

The CDR3 DNA reads TGTGCCAGTTCCGAACCCGGGACAGGGGATCAAGAGACCCAGTACTTC. Amino acid sequence: CASSEPGTGDQETQYF. The chain links TRBV25-1 to TRBJ2-5; 10 nucleotides match TRBD1. With V trimmed by 9 bases and J by 2 bases, 12 bases remained unmatched. The germline CDR1 and CDR2 sequences are MGHDK and SYGVNS. The CDR3 consists of 16 residues.

The count of this clone is one. This CDR3 is CASSRPGAAADEQYF. In nucleotides, the CDR3 is TGTGCCAGCAGCCGACCGGGTGCCGCGGCCGACGAGCAGTACTTC. V gene TRBV5-4 combines with J gene TRBJ2-7, with D unresolved. This CDR3 spans 15 amino acids. Germline loops: CDR1 SGHNT, CDR2 YYREEE (reference sequence). V was shortened by 4 bases and J by 5 bases, with 19 bases between the two germline ends.

The rearrangement uses TRBV27 and TRBJ2-1, with 10 positions matching TRBD1. CDR3 length: 21 residues. Germline CDR1 MNHEY, CDR2 SMNVEV (reference sequence). Trimming cost V 7 bases and J 4 bases; bases outside gene matches: 25. CDR3 sequence reads: CASNPGTGVLLPTSFYNEQFF. CDR3 DNA sequence: TGTGCCAGCAACCCGGGGACAGGGGTCTTACTCCCGACCTCCTTTTACAATGAGCAGTTCTTC.

The rearrangement links TRBV2 to TRBJ1-5; 8 bases line up with TRBD1. From germline, CDR1 is SNHLY and CDR2 FYNNEI. V lost 7 bases and J lost 3; bases outside the gene matches: 8. CDR3 size: 15 residues. CDR3 in amino acids: CASKGQDRDNQPQHF. Here the CDR3 DNA reads TGTGCCAGCAAGGGACAGGACAGGGACAATCAGCCCCAGCATTTT.

The chain couples TRBV7-2 to TRBJ1-2, with a tentative D call TRBD1 (6 bases). Germline V gene data show CDR1 as SGHTA and CDR2 as FQGNSA. V was shortened by 5 bases and J by 7 bases, with 26 bases between the two germline ends. This CDR3 spans 17 amino acids. CDR3 residues: CASSPLGGALLRSGYTF. DNA for the CDR3: TGTGCCAGCAGCCCACTGGGGGGGGCGCTATTAAGGTCTGGCTACACCTTC.

This clone was picked up a small number of times. This rearrangement joins TRBV5-4 to TRBJ1-6; 8 bases align to TRBD1. CDR1 SGHNT and CDR2 YYREEE come from the germline V gene (reference sequence). The CDR3 is 14 residues long. J was trimmed by 7 bases and V by 5 bases; bases with no gene match: 5. This chain's CDR3 is CASSHRGRNSPLHF. The CDR3 nucleotides are TGTGCCAGCAGTCACAGGGGGAGGAATTCACCCCTCCACTTT.

The chain couples TRBV28 to TRBJ1-5; 7 bases match TRBD1. This CDR3 comprises 16 residues. Germline CDR1 is MDHEN and CDR2 is SYDVKM. After removal of 2 bases from V and 0 bases from J, the junction contained 4 bases not matched to a gene. The CDR3 DNA follows: TGTGCCAGCAGTTTACCCGGACAGGTTAGCAATCAGCCCCAGCATTTT. Its translation is CASSLPGQVSNQPQHF.